This T cell receptor (beta chain) is drawn from a study of OX40 agonist ivuxolimab in advanced cancers. Looking at the study overall: Three dose-escalation patients had partial responses: one with hepatocellular carcinoma and two with cutaneous melanoma.

Generated by immunoSEQ multiplex PCR, the TCRdb table keeps only in-frame clones and is missing some. The repertoire holds approximately 23,000 clones, with about 83% as singletons. Overall study results and limits: Also present in some nonresponders was a low level of normalized T-cell clonal expansion. Antigen specificity was not determined for the expanded peripheral T cells.

CDR1 is KGHSH, CDR2 LQKENI, per germline. This CDR3 region has 16 residues. Germline trimming cut 1 base from V and 7 bases from J; bases unmatched to any gene: 10. On this clone: Its target is unknown.

The TCR originated in an adult with an advanced solid tumor such as melanoma, head and neck, liver or kidney cancer. The chain is built from TRBV18 and TRBJ1-1; TRBD1 matches at 9 bases. The source material was CD4+ or CD8+ T cells sorted from blood, sampled in a trial of the OX40 agonist ivuxolimab. CDR3 sequence: CASSPREGTGSREAFF. The CDR3 region has the DNA TGTGCCAGCTCACCACGAGAAGGGACAGGGTCCCGTGAAGCTTTCTTT.